The source of this T cell receptor beta chain is a study of cytomegalovirus exposure and HLA in healthy donors (dated by TCRdb to about 2017). Turning to the overall study: In an earlier analysis of roughly 500 of the donors, 250 to 300 Gb of sequence data and 120 million or so unique TCR beta sequences from roughly 180 million T cells were reported. An early release covering more than 500 HLA-typed donors comprised around 300 gigabases of sequencing data and roughly 85 million unique TCR sequences. Of the 398 genotyped donors, about 84% fell in the genetic ancestry cluster associated with self-reported Caucasian donors. The study aimed to test whether cataloging public T cell receptors could reveal signatures of past pathogen exposure. The T cell repertoires of several hundred subjects were profiled by immunosequencing and related to cytomegalovirus serostatus. In addition to the first cohort of approximately 670 subjects, a separate validation cohort of 130 or so different subjects was used. The study combined high-throughput TCR immunosequencing, statistical association of individual TCRs with disease status, and machine learning to predict cytomegalovirus infection status. In a later analysis, previously published TCR beta repertoires from 500 to 750 donors were re-analyzed and high-resolution HLA genotyping was added so that TCR occurrence patterns could be studied. In the later analysis, no new phenotypic data were used to find candidate immune exposures; instead, reliance was placed on TCR beta sequences and their occurrence across donors. An earlier analysis of nearly 600 of the donors applied high-throughput TCR beta sequencing to assess whether each TCR beta V gene segment acted as functional or pseudogenic. Alongside the repertoire data, information on donor age, sex, ethnicity and CMV serostatus was compiled. Genome-wide SNP genotypes for about 65% of the 666 donors were used in a later genetic analysis, which treated that subset as a discovery cohort. All discovery cohort repertoires had been generated on a single sequencing platform. HLA typing covered class I and class II loci at four-digit resolution. Typing coverage differed by locus: A, B, C, DRB1 and DQB1 were typed in about 620-630 donors, DQA1 in approximately 520, DPA1 in some 610, and DPB1 in 450 to 480. About five DR-DQ haplotypes were treated as single units for association and clustering because of strong linkage in the cohort. Among roughly 400 genotyped donors of the cohort, an average of approximately 240,000 unique TCR beta nucleotide sequences was sequenced per donor, of which approximately 19% were non-productive.

What the study reported, not specific to this receptor: Some IMGT-functional V segments, including TRBV6-2 and TRBV6-3, could not be distinguished by the 87-base-pair reads and were therefore excluded. A later analysis found that TCR association rates varied across HLA loci, with DRB1 alleles showing the most associated TCRs and HLA-C alleles the fewest. Because HLA typing was missing for some donors at each locus, association tests included only the typed subset. A later analysis found that most CMV-associated TCR beta chains appeared HLA-restricted, with HLA associations seemingly driven largely by CMV exposure. Broadly in line with IMGT annotations, most TCR beta V segments showed up in productive rearrangements about 87% or about 30% of the time in an earlier analysis of approximately 600 of the donors. A few of the identified cytomegalovirus-associated TCR beta chains were confirmed in vitro to be specific for cytomegalovirus antigens. About 15 rarely observed V segments, including chromosome 9 orphons, were excluded from the earlier analysis of approximately 600 of the donors because counts were too low. A later analysis reported that several top co-occurrence clusters appeared linked to parvovirus B19, influenza, CMV and Epstein-Barr virus. In the study, approximately 150 TCR beta chains were listed as associated with cytomegalovirus. Presence/absence analyses assumed roughly uniform sequencing depth across donors, an assumption that may not hold. Across donors, most TCR sequences were observed very rarely, whereas some public TCRs were present in many individuals. Specific HLA alleles were associated with 18,000 or so TCR beta sequences at a false discovery rate of 0.05 in a later analysis. According to a later genetic analysis, donors in an Asian-associated ancestry cluster had fewer N-insertions in productive TCRs than the approximately 650-donor mean. An association between a missense DCLRE1C variant and V-gene and J-gene trimming of TCR beta chains was found in a later genetic analysis and replicated in an independent cohort. Correlated functional status among segregating V segments might reflect linkage disequilibrium, but an unknown experimental factor could not be ruled out. The classifier was reported to diagnose cytomegalovirus status with high specificity and sensitivity in both the original cohort and the validation cohort. Compared with equally common non-associated chains, HLA-associated TCR beta chains in a later analysis were more clonally expanded and had lower generation probabilities. Strong co-occurrence of HLA alleles, especially DR and DQ, made assigning TCR associations to individual alleles difficult. It was suggested by the authors that the approach could potentially be generalized to other disease states and immunological phenotypes. A cluster of highly shared sequence variants was judged likely to be a technical artifact of the sequencing pipeline. A further reported finding was that TCR beta sequences accurately predicted the HLA-A and HLA-B alleles for most subjects in the first cohort. Only TCR beta chains were sequenced in this cohort, and the absence of alpha or paired-chain data limited detectable features. The only immune exposure information available for the cohort was CMV serostatus.

From V the trimming removes 6 bases and from J it removes 7 bases, while the gene matches leave 4 bases of the junction unaccounted for. The germline V gene sets CDR1 to MNHEY and CDR2 to SVGAGI. The CDR3 runs 12 amino acids, cysteine and phenylalanine included. The CDR3 DNA has 36 bases and is translated from base 1. Regarding this clone: Its antigen is not yet known. No clone much larger than this one lies a single base away; base qualities are absent.

The cohort consisted of hundreds of healthy bone marrow donors. At the time of sampling, all cohort members were nominally healthy, though unrecorded immune exposures were likely present. The donor tested CMV seropositive and was one of the 289 seropositive cohort members. Every donor gave a peripheral blood sample, and the peripheral blood mononuclear cells from that sample were used for TCR beta sequencing. The Qiagen DNeasy Blood Extraction Kit was used to extract genomic DNA from the blood cell samples. Library prep was done by the immunoSEQ multiplex PCR assay. For the multiplex PCR, a mixture combining 60 forward primers for TCR Vbeta segments and 13 reverse primers for TCR Jbeta segments was used. The CDR3 region of rearranged TCR beta genes was amplified from genomic DNA with a multiplex PCR assay. Amplified TCR beta libraries were sequenced as 87-base-pair reads on the Illumina HiSeq System. Regarding the original processing steps: In a later analysis, some 80 million unique TCR beta chains were counted across the roughly 700 repertoires, and around 11 million of these chains were shared by at least two donors. Raw reads were error-corrected and collapsed into unique sequences with a nearest-neighbor algorithm that merged closely related sequences to remove PCR and sequencing errors. V, D and J gene segments were assigned by aligning CDR3 sequences to IMGT reference sequences. For a sequence to be retained, at least a six-nucleotide match to both a V gene segment and a J gene segment was required. A rearrangement was called productive if the CDR3 had no stop codons and remained in frame with V and J, and every other rearrangement was called non-productive. CDR3 was defined by IMGT convention, running from the second conserved V-encoded cysteine to the conserved J-encoded phenylalanine. In an earlier analysis of around 600 of the donors, sequences lacking an unambiguous match to a single V gene segment were excluded. An earlier analysis of just under 600 of the donors called V segments functional above 56.7% productive rearrangements and segregating when the between-donor standard deviation exceeded 5%. To diagnose cytomegalovirus status from the catalog of TCR beta chain sequences, a statistical classification framework was built. In a later analysis, V and J genes were assigned by comparing TCR nucleotide sequences against IMGT/GENE-DB human TR gene sequences. The TCRdist pipeline was used in a later analysis to assign CDR3 sequences and most-parsimonious VDJ recombination scenarios. In a later analysis, each TCR beta chain was defined by its CDR3 amino acid sequence together with its V-gene family, and reads without a unique V-gene family were excluded. In a later analysis, 450 to 600 highly shared, low-generation-probability nucleotide sequences were removed to address suspected cross-contamination and a sequencing artifact. In a later analysis, a clonal expansion index was calculated for each public chain from normalized within-repertoire ranks of inferred template counts. In a later analysis, generation probabilities were computed using a VDJ recombination model fitted to out-of-frame rearrangements, and the results were checked against IGoR. A later analysis scored TCR-TCR, TCR-HLA and TCR-CMV co-occurrence with hypergeometric tests, applying a repertoire-size bias correction to TCR pairs. In a later analysis, false discovery rates were estimated by permuting HLA or CMV assignments 20 times. A later analysis grouped co-occurring TCRs with DBSCAN, adding TCRdist sequence similarity when clustering within HLA-allele-positive subsets. For co-occurrence clustering, repertoires with fewer than 30,000 or more than 120,000 public chains were excluded, along with four to six repertoires with anomalous nucleotide sharing. TCRdb took over this immuneACCESS table, retaining in-frame rearrangements with V and J assigned. Such tables are incomplete; in checked studies, under half of the missing clones stem from an unresolved V gene, and the remainder is unexplained. The V and J calls and clone size come from that table; D and trimming were worked out from the DNA. The sample has 150,000 to 200,000 clones on record, 65% to 85% of them singletons. The top ten constitute 4.5% to 7.5% of the sample.

The receptor comes from a woman aged 25 to 39 in good health and CMV-seropositive. Recombination linked TRBV6-5 to TRBJ1-2; TRBD1 lines up with 8 middle nucleotides. Source material: PBMCs. The DNA is TGTGCCAGCAGCGCCGACAGGGGTGGCTACACCTTC. This gives the protein CASSADRGGYTF.